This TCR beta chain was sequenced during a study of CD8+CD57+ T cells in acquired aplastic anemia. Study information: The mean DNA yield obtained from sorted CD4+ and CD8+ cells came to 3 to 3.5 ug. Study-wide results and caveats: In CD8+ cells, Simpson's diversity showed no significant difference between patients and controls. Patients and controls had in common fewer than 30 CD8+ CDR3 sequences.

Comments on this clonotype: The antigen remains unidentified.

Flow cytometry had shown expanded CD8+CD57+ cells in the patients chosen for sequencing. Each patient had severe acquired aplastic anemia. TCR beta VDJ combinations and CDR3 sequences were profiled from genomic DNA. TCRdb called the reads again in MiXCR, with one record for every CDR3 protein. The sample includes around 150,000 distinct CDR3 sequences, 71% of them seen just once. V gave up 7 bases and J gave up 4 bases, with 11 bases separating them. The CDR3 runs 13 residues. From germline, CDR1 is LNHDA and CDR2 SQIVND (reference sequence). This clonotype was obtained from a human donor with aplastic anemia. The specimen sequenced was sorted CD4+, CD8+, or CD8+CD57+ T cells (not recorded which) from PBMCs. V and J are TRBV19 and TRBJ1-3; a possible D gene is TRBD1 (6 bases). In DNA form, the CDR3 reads TGTGCCAGTAACGGACAGCCCGGAAACACCATATATTTT. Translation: CASNGQPGNTIYF. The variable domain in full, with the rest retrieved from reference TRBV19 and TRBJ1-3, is DGGITQSPKYLFRKEGQNVTLSCEQNLNHDAMYWYRQDPGQGLRLIYYSQIVNDFQKGDIAEGYSVSREKKESFPLTVTSAQKNPTAFYLCASNGQPGNTIYFGEGSWLTVV.